Each of the 13 T cell receptor beta chains below was sequenced from the same sample in a study of T cell changes during pregnancy in multiple sclerosis. Produced via immunoSEQ multiplex PCR; TCRdb's table is partial and in-frame only. The sample holds 100,000 or so clones, 90% to 95% seen once. The sample here was peripheral blood, taken in the first trimester of pregnancy. The receptors originated from a female donor with multiple sclerosis, enrolled in a pregnancy study.

Here the CDR3 DNA reads TGTGCCAGCATCGGGGGCTCTGGAAACACCATATATTTT. Amino acids: CASIGGSGNTIYF. This sequence joins TRBV7-9 and TRBJ1-3, with D possibly being TRBD1 (5 bases). Trimming removed 7 bases from V and 0 bases from J, with 7 bases in between. This CDR3 is built from 13 residues. Germline V gives CDR1 SEHNR, CDR2 FQNEAQ (reference sequence).

The chain carries TRBV18 and TRBJ2-1; TRBD1 is a possible D gene (6 bases). Trimming cost V 3 bases and J 1 base, with 13 bases left between them. This CDR3 comprises 16 residues. The germline V gene encodes CDR1 KGHSH and CDR2 LQKENI. CDR3: CASSPQWGLSYNEQFF. The CDR3, as DNA: TGTGCCAGCTCACCCCAGTGGGGGCTTTCCTACAATGAGCAGTTCTTC.

This chain uses TRBV19 with TRBJ1-1, with 9 bases identical to TRBD1. CDR1 LNHDA and CDR2 SQIVND come from the germline V gene (reference sequence). V was pared by 6 bases and J by 5 bases, with 10 bases of the junction left unmatched. The CDR3 spans 15 residues. In nucleotides, the CDR3 is TGTGCCAGTAGGATAAGGACAGGGGCGTGGACTGAAGCTTTCTTT. It yields the protein CASRIRTGAWTEAFF.

This rearrangement joins TRBV15 to TRBJ1-2; TRBD1 might be the D (5 bases). V was trimmed by 1 base and J by 7 bases, leaving 7 bases between them. The CDR3 has 12 amino acids. Germline CDR1 is LNHNV and CDR2 is YYDKDF (reference sequence). The CDR3 loop is CATSRATGGYTF. For the CDR3, the DNA is TGTGCCACCAGCAGAGCTACAGGTGGCTACACCTTC.

The rearrangement links TRBV19 to TRBJ2-5; 11 bases line up with TRBD2. The J call may be faulty, since TRBJ2-7 better matches the DNA end. CDR3 size: 15 residues. CDR1 and CDR2 (germline): LNHDA, SQIVND (reference sequence). CDR3 nucleotide sequence: TGTGCCAGTAGCCCCGGGACTAGCGGCCCCTACGAGCAGTACTTC. This codes for CASSPGTSGPYEQYF.

The chain is built from TRBV7-9 and TRBJ1-1; D not resolved. Germline CDR1 is SEHNR and CDR2 is FQNEAQ (reference sequence). Trimming removed 5 bases from V and 2 bases from J, with 12 bases in between. The CDR3 totals 14 residues. The CDR3 sequence: CASSQGSSNTEAFF. CDR3 in DNA: TGTGCCAGCAGCCAAGGGAGTTCCAACACTGAAGCTTTCTTT.

The chain combines TRBV5-1 with TRBJ2-1; D perhaps matches TRBD2 (6 bases). Trimming removed 0 bases from V and 8 bases from J, with 15 bases in between. The CDR3 spans 15 residues. In germline, CDR1 is SGHRS, CDR2 YFSETQ. In nucleotides, the CDR3 is TGCGCCAGCAGCTTGGGGGCTAGCGTGATCGATGAGCAGTTCTTC. Encoded protein: CASSLGASVIDEQFF. Variable domain in full (rest from reference TRBV5-1 and TRBJ2-1): KAGVTQTPRYLIKTRGQQVTLSCSPISGHRSVSWYQQTPGQGLQFLFEYFSETQRNKGNFPGRFSGRQFSNSRSEMNVSTLELGDSALYLCASSLGASVIDEQFFGPGTRLTVL.

In nucleotides, the CDR3 is TGTGCCAGCAGCTTATCACTGGACAGGGAGGCTTTCTTT. As protein: CASSLSLDREAFF. The V call is TRBV7-3, the J call TRBJ1-1; 8 nucleotides agree with TRBD1. CDR3 length equals 13 residues. Germline V gene lookup returns CDR1 SGHTA and CDR2 FQGTGA. Trimming took 2 bases from V and 11 from J; bases not matched to a gene: 7.

The chain joins TRBV6-1 to TRBJ2-2; 9 nucleotides agree with TRBD2. The trim removed 0 bases at V and 2 bases at J, leaving 10 bases unmatched. Germline lookup yields CDR1 MNHNS and CDR2 SASEGT. The CDR3 has 19 amino acids. The CDR3 spells CASSEAPWASGTNTGELFF. The CDR3 DNA reads TGTGCCAGCAGTGAAGCTCCCTGGGCTAGCGGGACCAACACCGGGGAGCTGTTTTTT.

CDR3 in amino acids: CASSPTLRGGGWDTDTQYF. The CDR3 DNA is TGTGCCAGCAGCCCGACCCTAAGGGGTGGGGGCTGGGACACAGATACGCAGTATTTT. The V and J genes are TRBV14 and TRBJ2-3, with D maybe TRBD1 (6 bases). Germline CDR1 SGHDN, CDR2 FVKESK. V lost 4 bases to trimming and J lost 2 bases, with 25 bases between them. The CDR3 has 19 residues.

V usage is TRBV2 and J usage is TRBJ2-3, with 7 bases matching TRBD2. After removal of 9 bases from V and 4 bases from J, the junction contained 13 bases not matched to a gene. The CDR3 extends over 15 amino acids. Germline assignment: CDR1 SNHLY and CDR2 FYNNEI. CDR3 loop: CARFREGAGADTQYF. CDR3 bases: TGTGCCAGATTCAGGGAGGGAGCCGGGGCAGATACGCAGTATTTT.

There are a few counts of this clone. The chain recombines TRBV11-2 with TRBJ2-7; D is possibly TRBD2 (6 bases). The CDR3 is 14 amino acids. Germline CDR1 SGHAT, CDR2 FQNNGV. V gave up 0 bases and J gave up 7 bases, with 13 bases separating them. The DNA of the CDR3 is TGTGCCAGCAGCTTAGATCGGGGGATCGAGGAGCAGTACTTC. Its protein product is CASSLDRGIEEQYF.

V and J are TRBV6-1 and TRBJ2-7; the D gene is possibly TRBD1 (6 bases). This CDR3 has 14 amino acids. The V gene lost 6 bases and the J gene lost 2 bases, with 14 bases spanning the gap. Germline lookup yields CDR1 MNHNS and CDR2 SASEGT. CDR3 region: CASRGQRQTYEQYF. The CDR3, as DNA: TGTGCCAGCAGGGGACAAAGACAAACCTACGAGCAGTACTTC.